These 18 T cell receptor beta chains were sequenced from one sample in a study of T-cell reconstitution after alpha-beta-depleted transplantation in children. Unique molecular identifiers were built into the TCRbeta library. Using its own MiXCR run on the PCR reads, TCRdb lists one record per CDR3 protein. Among about 870,000 distinct CDR3 sequences listed, 16% were seen once. The source material was PBMCs, mostly from graft donor cells, sampled 360 days after TCRalphabeta/CD19-depleted stem cell transplant. The receptors were sampled from a male patient younger than 18 who had a stem cell transplant for acute lymphoblastic leukemia, so the T cells may come from the graft donor.

This clonotype was recorded a few times. The CDR3 DNA sequence: TGTGCCAGCAGCTCACTAGCGGGAGGATTAGAGACCCAGTACTTC. It codes for CASSSLAGGLETQYF. The V call is TRBV6-1, the J call TRBJ2-5; 12 bases agree with TRBD2. CDR3 length equals 15 residues. Losses at the gene ends were 6 bases for V and 4 bases for J; bases not matched to a gene: 6. Germline V CDR1 and CDR2: MNHNS, SASEGT.

V usage is TRBV29-1 and J usage is TRBJ2-3; 8 bases are shared with TRBD2. After removal of 1 base from V and 1 base from J, the junction contained 13 bases not matched to a gene. This CDR3 contains 18 residues. Germline-derived CDR1 and CDR2 are SQVTM and ANQGSEA. This chain's CDR3 is CSVEVTSGTQWGTDTQYF. CDR3 coding DNA: TGCAGCGTTGAAGTAACTAGCGGAACCCAATGGGGCACAGATACGCAGTATTTT.

This clonotype was counted between two and nine times. The V and J genes are TRBV27 and TRBJ2-7; the D gene could be TRBD1 or TRBD2 (6 bases each). Trimming left V 6 bases short and J 6 bases short, with 24 bases between. The CDR3 contains 16 residues. CDR1 is MNHEY, CDR2 SMNVEV, per germline (reference sequence). The CDR3 region has the DNA TGTGCCAGCAGCGTCAGGGGCGCGGGACGGAGATCCGAGCAGTACTTC. It is translated as CASSVRGAGRRSEQYF.

The chain is built from TRBV4-1 and TRBJ2-2; D unclear. The CDR3 has 15 amino acids. Germline loops: CDR1 MGHRA, CDR2 YSYEKL. The ends were cut back, 4 bases at V and 0 bases at J, with 9 bases in the middle. The CDR3 loop reads CASSPFPPNTGELFF. In DNA, the CDR3 is TGCGCCAGCAGCCCGTTTCCCCCGAACACCGGGGAGCTGTTTTTT.

The chain employs TRBV5-5 and TRBJ2-1; TRBD1 or TRBD2 may be the D gene (6 bases each). Trimming cost V 6 bases and J 3 bases, with 19 bases left between them. CDR1 SGHKS and CDR2 YYEKEE come from the germline V gene (reference sequence). The CDR3 is 16 amino acids. The CDR3 region has the DNA TGTGCCAGCATCCCTCCCCGGGGGCGACACTACAATGAGCAGTTCTTC. It is translated as CASIPPRGRHYNEQFF.

A few counts support this clonotype. This CDR3 reads CASSTLFSGDWGSYEQYF. CDR3 sequence (DNA): TGTGCCAGCAGCACCCTTTTCTCCGGGGACTGGGGCTCCTACGAGCAGTACTTC. The chain couples TRBV11-1 to TRBJ2-7; perhaps TRBD2 as D (6 bases). Deletions cut 5 bases from V and 0 bases from J, with 23 bases between. The CDR3 is 18 amino acids. Germline CDR1 reads SGHAT; CDR2 reads FQDESV (reference sequence).

This chain connects TRBV12-3 or TRBV12-4 to TRBJ1-5, with D possibly matching TRBD1 (5 bases). CDR3 size: 17 residues. V gave up 2 bases and J gave up 0 bases, with 14 bases separating them. The CDR3 is CASSLRGEVYSNQPQHF. CDR3 nucleotide sequence: TGTGCCAGCAGTTTAAGGGGAGAGGTTTATAGCAATCAGCCCCAGCATTTT.

J is TRBJ1-2 and V is TRBV5-1; perhaps TRBD1 as D (5 bases). Germline V gene lookup returns CDR1 SGHRS and CDR2 YFSETQ. The CDR3 has 15 residues. V lost 4 bases and J lost 2, with 15 bases in between. The CDR3, as DNA: TGCGCCAGCAGCCATCCGGGACGCCCAAACTATGGCTACACCTTC. Protein product: CASSHPGRPNYGYTF.

This clonotype has a handful of counts. The V call is TRBV5-1, the J call TRBJ1-5; no reliable D call. Germline V gene lookup returns CDR1 SGHRS and CDR2 YFSETQ. The CDR3 is made up of 15 amino acids. V was clipped by 3 bases and J by 7 bases, with 17 bases between them. The CDR3 is CASSSRKRSDQPQHF. CDR3 sequence (DNA): TGCGCCAGCAGCTCTAGGAAAAGATCGGACCAGCCCCAGCATTTT.

CDR3 nucleotide sequence: TGTGCCAGCAGTTCATCCGGAGCCAACCATGAGCAGTTCTTC. This codes for CASSSSGANHEQFF. The V and J genes are TRBV6-5 and TRBJ2-1, with D unclear. CDR3 size: 14 residues. In germline, CDR1 is MNHEY, CDR2 SVGAGI. V was trimmed by 4 bases and J by 8 bases, leaving 15 bases between them.

This clonotype was recorded only once. V gene TRBV7-9 combines with J gene TRBJ1-2, with 11 bases that match TRBD1. Germline lookup yields CDR1 SEHNR and CDR2 FQNEAQ (reference sequence). This CDR3 is 15 amino acids long. With 4 bases clipped from V and 3 bases from J, the junction kept 4 bases outside the gene matches. As DNA, the CDR3 is TGTGCCAGCAGCTATGGACAGGGGGCTCACTATGGCTACACCTTC. Amino acid sequence: CASSYGQGAHYGYTF.

At least ten counts were recorded for this clonotype. The CDR3 loop is CASSLAVQETQYF. In DNA, the CDR3 is TGTGCCAGCAGTTTAGCGGTCCAAGAGACCCAGTACTTC. The chain uses TRBV12-3 or TRBV12-4 and TRBJ2-5; the D is unclear. CDR3 size: 13 residues. The V end lost 0 bases, the J end lost 1 base, and 3 bases lay between the germline ends.

V gene TRBV11-2 combines with J gene TRBJ2-1; 7 bases align to TRBD2. Per germline, CDR1 SGHAT and CDR2 FQNNGV. V shed 0 bases, J shed 1 base, and the junction held 9 bases outside the gene matches. The CDR3 extends over 18 amino acids. Here the CDR3 DNA reads TGTGCCAGCAGCTTAGAGACCCCCGCGGGACTATCCTACAATGAGCAGTTCTTC. This gives the protein CASSLETPAGLSYNEQFF.

This clonotype was detected only a few times. The CDR3 DNA reads TGCGCCAGCAGCACACCAGAGGCGGGTCCCCGAGGAGGAGATACGCAGTATTTT. The encoded protein is CASSTPEAGPRGGDTQYF. The V and J genes are TRBV4-1 and TRBJ2-3, with D tentatively TRBD2 (5 bases). Germline-derived CDR1 and CDR2 are MGHRA and YSYEKL. This CDR3 comprises 18 residues. Deletions cut 5 bases from V and 5 bases from J, with 26 bases between.

The V call is TRBV5-1, the J call TRBJ1-2; the D is unclear. The length of the CDR3 is 17 residues. The ends were cut back, 0 bases at V and 2 bases at J, with 17 bases in the middle. Germline V gene data show CDR1 as SGHRS and CDR2 as YFSETQ. CDR3 nucleotides: TGCGCCAGCAGCTTGGATCCGGGCGTCGGGTTAAACTATGGCTACACCTTC. This codes for CASSLDPGVGLNYGYTF.

The rearrangement joins TRBV3-1 to TRBJ1-4; 8 bases fit TRBD1. Trimming cost V 0 bases and J 2 bases; bases outside gene matches: 8. The CDR3 has 18 amino acids. Germline CDR1 reads LGHDT; CDR2 reads YNNKEL (reference sequence). The CDR3 spells CASSQDSDRGMTNEKLFF. CDR3 sequence (DNA): TGTGCCAGCAGCCAAGATAGCGACAGGGGCATGACTAATGAAAAACTGTTTTTT. Full variable domain (outside the CDR3, taken from reference TRBV3-1 and TRBJ1-4): DTAVSQTPKYLVTQMGNDKSIKCEQNLGHDTMYWYKQDSKKFLKIMFSYNNKELIINETVPNRFSPKSPDKAHLNLHINSLELGDSAVYFCASSQDSDRGMTNEKLFFGSGTQLSVL.

The V and J genes are TRBV29-1 and TRBJ2-7; 8 nucleotides agree with TRBD1. Germline loops: CDR1 SQVTM, CDR2 ANQGSEA. The CDR3 has 13 amino acids. J lost 6 bases, V lost 5 bases, and 9 bases had no gene match. CDR3 in amino acids: CSVNPGQAGEQYF. CDR3 bases: TGCAGCGTTAACCCGGGACAGGCTGGCGAGCAGTACTTC.

There are many counts of this clonotype. The chain links TRBV11-2 to TRBJ2-5; 7 bases align to TRBD2. CDR1 is SGHAT, CDR2 FQNNGV, per germline. Trimming removed 8 bases from V and 5 bases from J; junction bases left unmatched: 14. The CDR3 spans 15 residues. The CDR3 DNA sequence: TGTGCCAGCCGATGGGGGAGGGCCGGTGGGGAGACCCAGTACTTC. This sequence encodes CASRWGRAGGETQYF.